The 12 T cell receptor beta chains given below trace back to one sample, sequenced in a study of PD-L1 blockade in urothelial cancer. Only in-frame clones appear in the TCRdb table, and some are missing; sequencing was by immunoSEQ multiplex PCR. The sample holds 58,000 or so clones, approximately 81% seen once. The time point was: pretreatment peripheral blood. This specimen consisted of PBMCs, obtained around atezolizumab (anti-PD-L1) treatment. Source of these receptors: a man between 65 and 85 years old with urothelial cancer.

The V call is TRBV7-6, the J call TRBJ1-4; perhaps TRBD1 as D (6 bases). Trimming removed 0 bases from V and 7 bases from J, with 15 bases in between. This CDR3 spans 16 amino acids. Looked up from germline, CDR1 is SGHVS and CDR2 is FNYEAQ. The CDR3 loop reads CASSLASLGAGEKLFF. In DNA, the CDR3 is TGTGCCAGCAGCTTAGCGTCGTTGGGGGCCGGTGAAAAACTGTTTTTT.

The CDR3 DNA follows: TGTGCCAGCAGCTCGATGGCCCAAGAGACCCAGTACTTC. Translation: CASSSMAQETQYF. The chain carries TRBV7-2 and TRBJ2-5; D gene uncertain. Germline lookup yields CDR1 SGHTA and CDR2 FQGNSA. The CDR3 is 13 residues long. Trimming stripped 4 bases from V and 1 base from J, with 7 bases between.

The rearrangement joins TRBV9 to TRBJ1-3, with D uncertain. The CDR3 is 15 residues long. The germline V gene encodes CDR1 SGDLS and CDR2 YYNGEE. The V end lost 3 bases, the J end lost 2 bases, and 12 bases lay between the germline ends. CDR3 nucleotides: TGTGCCAGCAGCGGTTCTCGAGGTCCTGGAAACACCATATATTTT. Amino acids: CASSGSRGPGNTIYF.

V gene TRBV5-5 combines with J gene TRBJ1-1, with a weak D call TRBD1 (6 bases). Per the germline V gene, CDR1 is SGHKS and CDR2 is YYEKEE (reference sequence). This CDR3 spans 15 amino acids. The V end lost 4 bases, the J end lost 0 bases, and 13 bases lay between the germline ends. CDR3 protein: CASSGRTAMNTEAFF. The CDR3 region has the DNA TGTGCCAGCAGCGGACGGACAGCCATGAACACTGAAGCTTTCTTT.

This clone was observed once. The rearrangement links TRBV15 to TRBJ1-1; D may be TRBD1 (5 bases). The CDR3 spans 17 residues. CDR1 is LNHNV, CDR2 YYDKDF, per germline (reference sequence). Trimming took 0 bases from V and 1 from J, leaving 15 bases between them. The CDR3 reads CATSRDSIRVTNTEAFF. The CDR3, as DNA: TGTGCCACCAGCAGAGATTCGATCAGGGTTACGAACACTGAAGCTTTCTTT.

V usage is TRBV15 and J usage is TRBJ2-5; TRBD2 might be the D (6 bases). CDR1 is LNHNV and CDR2 is YYDKDF in the germline V gene (reference sequence). Trimming cost V 1 base and J 2 bases, with 8 bases left between them. This CDR3 is built from 14 residues. For the CDR3, the DNA is TGTGCCACCAGCAGAGGTCTAGCGCAAGAGACCCAGTACTTC. As protein: CATSRGLAQETQYF.

This sequence joins TRBV13 and TRBJ1-2; D is unclear. The CDR3 spans 16 residues. Germline values: CDR1 PRHDT, CDR2 FYEKMQ (reference sequence). V lost 0 bases and J 3 bases, leaving 14 bases between the germline ends. CDR3 sequence: CASSLGLQEGHYGYTF. As DNA, the CDR3 is TGTGCCAGCAGCTTAGGCCTTCAGGAGGGCCACTATGGCTACACCTTC.

The chain recombines TRBV2 with TRBJ2-1; tentatively, D is TRBD1 (6 bases). The CDR3 sequence is 14 residues long. Per germline, CDR1 SNHLY and CDR2 FYNNEI. V was pared by 8 bases and J by 4 bases, with 15 bases between. CDR3 region: CASSRDMGYNEQFF. The CDR3 region has the DNA TGTGCCAGCTCTAGGGACATGGGATACAATGAGCAGTTCTTC. The entire variable domain, with the rest obtained from reference TRBV2 and TRBJ2-1, is as follows: EPEVTQTPSHQVTQMGQEVILRCVPISNHLYFYWYRQILGQKVEFLVSFYNNEISEKSEIFDDQFSVERPDGSNFTLKIRSTKLEDSAMYFCASSRDMGYNEQFFGPGTRLTVL.

V is TRBV7-3 and J is TRBJ2-5, with a weak D call TRBD1 (6 bases). The V end was cut by 0 bases, the J end by 1 base, with 12 bases between. The CDR3 has 16 residues. The germline CDR1 and CDR2 sequences are SGHTA and FQGTGA. The CDR3 protein is CASSLTGRGIQETQYF. The CDR3 DNA sequence: TGTGCCAGCAGCTTAACGGGTAGGGGGATCCAAGAGACCCAGTACTTC.

The rearrangement uses TRBV5-6 and TRBJ2-7; no definite D call. Germline CDR1 reads SGHDT; CDR2 reads YYEEEE. This CDR3 has 14 amino acids. V lost 7 bases to trimming and J lost 0 bases, with 14 bases between them. CDR3 nucleotide sequence: TGTGCCAGCGCGAAATCACGGAGCTCCTACGAGCAGTACTTC. The encoded protein is CASAKSRSSYEQYF.

The CDR3 here is CASSLGFDRASNQPQHF. The CDR3 DNA reads as TGTGCCAGCAGCTTAGGATTTGACAGGGCCAGCAATCAGCCCCAGCATTTT. The chain is built from TRBV7-9 and TRBJ1-5; 7 bases fit TRBD1. Trimming cost V 1 base and J 1 base; bases outside gene matches: 7. Germline loops: CDR1 SEHNR, CDR2 FQNEAQ (reference sequence). The CDR3 has 17 amino acids.

The V and J genes are TRBV5-4 and TRBJ2-5, with a possible D match to TRBD2 (5 bases). CDR3 length: 16 residues. Germline values: CDR1 SGHNT, CDR2 YYREEE (reference sequence). Trimming cost V 2 bases and J 1 base, with 15 bases left between them. In nucleotides, the CDR3 is TGTGCCAGCAGCTTCCCGAGCGGCAGCGGCCAAGAGACCCAGTACTTC. Protein sequence: CASSFPSGSGQETQYF.